The 20 T cell receptor beta chains given below trace back to one sample, sequenced in a study of shared clonotypes between healthy human individuals (dated by TCRdb to the early 2020s). Libraries were constructed by the immunoSEQ multiplex PCR assay. This is the immuneACCESS table as TCRdb keeps it, with only in-frame sequences that have V and J called. A part of the clones is gone; compared with another copy, unresolved V genes explain less than half, and the rest is unexplained. This sample has hundreds of thousands of clones in its table, and less than 98% of those were observed once. The ten biggest clones cover 0.055% to 0.07% of the sample. Sequenced sample: naive CD4+ T cells sorted from blood. Explained via the paper, the cell subset or site label denotes: CD45RA+ positively selected. Receptors were obtained from a young woman in good health.

The chain carries TRBV28 and TRBJ2-7, with D unclear. This CDR3 spans 11 amino acids. CDR1 is MDHEN and CDR2 is SYDVKM in the germline V gene. V gave up 6 bases and J gave up 8 bases, with 11 bases separating them. The CDR3 DNA reads TGTGCCAGCAGACTTGGGTTCCAGCAGTACTTC. Its translation is CASRLGFQQYF.

The V call is TRBV7-2, the J call TRBJ2-3; the D is unclear. Deletions cut 2 bases from V and 6 bases from J, with 12 bases between. The germline gives CDR1 SGHTA, CDR2 FQGNSA. This CDR3 spans 14 amino acids. This CDR3 reads CASSLKLKVDTQYF. The DNA for the CDR3 is TGTGCCAGCAGCTTAAAGCTAAAGGTGGATACGCAGTATTTT.

The chain carries TRBV5-6 and TRBJ2-2, with TRBD2 identical over 9 bases. With 4 bases clipped from V and 7 bases from J, the junction kept 8 bases outside the gene matches. CDR3 length equals 15 residues. Germline V gene lookup returns CDR1 SGHDT and CDR2 YYEEEE. CDR3 nucleotides: TGTGCCAGCAGCCTCGGGACTAGCATGGGCGGGGAGCTGTTTTTT. It encodes CASSLGTSMGGELFF.

The gene calls are TRBV5-1 and TRBJ1-5, with TRBD1 identical over 10 bases. From germline, CDR1 is SGHRS and CDR2 YFSETQ. CDR3 length: 16 amino acids. The J segment lost 5 bases and the V segment lost 4 bases, leaving 9 bases of the junction unmatched. Here the CDR3 DNA reads TGCGCCAGCAGCCCATCGACAGGGGGCGAGGATCAGCCCCAGCATTTT. Residues: CASSPSTGGEDQPQHF. The full variable domain, its missing parts supplied by reference TRBV5-1 and TRBJ1-5, is KAGVTQTPRYLIKTRGQQVTLSCSPISGHRSVSWYQQTPGQGLQFLFEYFSETQRNKGNFPGRFSGRQFSNSRSEMNVSTLELGDSALYLCASSPSTGGEDQPQHFGDGTRLSIL.

The genes are TRBV9 and TRBJ2-7; D is unclear. The CDR3 sequence is 15 residues long. V was cut by 5 bases and J by 6 bases, with 21 bases left in between. The germline gives CDR1 SGDLS, CDR2 YYNGEE. The CDR3 reads CASSSDGSRVSEQYF. The CDR3, as DNA: TGTGCCAGCAGTTCAGACGGGTCTAGGGTAAGCGAGCAGTACTTC.

V is TRBV5-8 and J is TRBJ1-5, with a possible D match to TRBD1 (5 bases). Trimming left V 0 bases short and J 6 bases short, with 19 bases between. The germline V gene has CDR1 SGHTS and CDR2 YDEGEE. The CDR3 runs to 17 residues. The DNA of the CDR3 is TGTGCCAGCAGCTTGGGTACCTACTCCAAGGGGATTCAGCCCCAGCATTTT. This codes for CASSLGTYSKGIQPQHF.

This clone was observed once. J is TRBJ2-7 and V is TRBV4-1; no clear D. The V and J ends lost 0 bases and 3 bases respectively, with 12 bases between them. This CDR3 spans 15 amino acids. Germline loops: CDR1 MGHRA, CDR2 YSYEKL. In DNA, the CDR3 is TGCGCCAGCAGCCAAGATGTCCAGGTGGGCTACGAGCAGTACTTC. Its protein is CASSQDVQVGYEQYF.

J is TRBJ2-2 and V is TRBV28; D unclear. The V end was cut by 5 bases, the J end by 4 bases, with 8 bases between. The CDR3 is 13 amino acids. Germline V gene sequence: CDR1 MDHEN, CDR2 SYDVKM. CDR3 in amino acids: CASSPHRTGELFF. As DNA, the CDR3 is TGTGCCAGCAGTCCACATCGCACCGGGGAGCTGTTTTTT.

The chain combines TRBV19 with TRBJ2-7; D is possibly TRBD1 or TRBD2 (5 bases each). The CDR3 runs to 17 residues. Trimming cost V 5 bases and J 2 bases, with 22 bases left between them. Germline loops: CDR1 LNHDA, CDR2 SQIVND (reference sequence). The CDR3 is CASSLTPGARTTYEQYF. CDR3 in DNA: TGTGCCAGTAGTCTTACACCCGGGGCGCGAACAACCTACGAGCAGTACTTC.

The chain has TRBV4-1 and TRBJ2-3, with TRBD2 as a possible D gene (5 bases). The V and J ends lost 6 bases and 0 bases respectively, with 10 bases between them. The germline CDR1 and CDR2 sequences are MGHRA and YSYEKL. CDR3 length: 14 residues. The CDR3 nucleotides read TGCGCCAGCAGGATGGACTGGAGCACAGATACGCAGTATTTT. Translation gives CASRMDWSTDTQYF.

The V call is TRBV6-5, the J call TRBJ2-7, with 10 bases that match TRBD1. The CDR3 loop spans 15 amino acids. Per the germline V gene, CDR1 is MNHEY and CDR2 is SVGAGI. V dropped 4 bases and J dropped 1; count of bases not matched to a gene: 4. The CDR3 nucleotides are TGTGCCAGCAGTTCCCCGGACAGGGGGTCCTACGAGCAGTACTTC. Its translation is CASSSPDRGSYEQYF.

DNA of the CDR3: TGTGCCAGCAGCTTAGTCTCTTGGGGTAATGAGCAGTTCTTC. It translates to CASSLVSWGNEQFF. V usage is TRBV11-2 and J usage is TRBJ2-1; D remains unclear. Between the trimmed V and J ends, which lost 1 base and 7 bases, there was a span of 11 bases. Germline V gives CDR1 SGHAT, CDR2 FQNNGV. CDR3 size: 14 residues.

This sequence joins TRBV7-9 and TRBJ1-4, with D maybe TRBD1 (5 bases). This CDR3 contains 16 residues. CDR1 SEHNR and CDR2 FQNEAQ come from the germline V gene (reference sequence). The V gene lost 2 bases and the J gene lost 1 base, with 11 bases spanning the gap. This CDR3 is CASSLSVGGTNEKLFF. In DNA, the CDR3 is TGTGCCAGCAGCTTATCGGTGGGGGGAACTAATGAAAAACTGTTTTTT.

This chain uses TRBV15 with TRBJ1-4; D possibly corresponds to TRBD1 (6 bases). Trimming stripped 4 bases from V and 5 bases from J, with 14 bases between. From germline, CDR1 is LNHNV and CDR2 YYDKDF (reference sequence). The CDR3 consists of 15 residues. The CDR3 sequence: CATSTAQGTNEKLFF. CDR3 DNA: TGTGCCACCAGCACCGCCCAGGGGACAAATGAAAAACTGTTTTTT.

This rearrangement joins TRBV15 to TRBJ2-1; TRBD1 is a possible D gene (6 bases). V was shortened by 3 bases and J by 9 bases, with 9 bases between the two germline ends. There are 12 residues in the CDR3. Per germline, CDR1 LNHNV and CDR2 YYDKDF (reference sequence). The CDR3 reads CATSSQGGEQFF. The CDR3 DNA sequence: TGTGCCACCAGCAGTCAAGGGGGTGAGCAGTTCTTC.

In DNA form, the CDR3 reads TGTGCCAGCAGCCTTCTCGGACTAGCTGGGGAGCAGTACTTC. Encoded protein: CASSLLGLAGEQYF. The chain carries TRBV27 and TRBJ2-7, with 8 bases identical to TRBD2. Germline V lookup: CDR1 MNHEY, CDR2 SMNVEV (reference sequence). The CDR3 sequence is 14 residues long. J gave up 7 bases and V 6 bases, and 11 bases lay outside the gene matches.

The rearrangement uses TRBV6-4 and TRBJ2-2; 11 bases fit TRBD2. J lost 0 bases, V lost 6 bases, and 3 bases had no gene match. The germline gives CDR1 MRHNA, CDR2 SNTAGT. The CDR3 covers 16 residues. DNA of the CDR3: TGTGCCAGCAGCAGACTAGCGGGACCGAACACCGGGGAGCTGTTTTTT. It codes for CASSRLAGPNTGELFF.

V is TRBV6-5 and J is TRBJ2-7, with TRBD2 matching 14 bases. This CDR3 comprises 13 residues. Germline V gene data show CDR1 as MNHEY and CDR2 as SVGAGI. The V segment lost 7 bases and the J segment 13 bases; nucleotides outside the gene matches: 9. CDR3 DNA sequence: TGTGCCAGCACCACCGGGACTAGCGGGAGAGTTTACTTC. Its translation is CASTTGTSGRVYF.

The gene calls are TRBV19 and TRBJ1-2, with D unresolved. Trimming left V 2 bases short and J 8 bases short, with 12 bases between. Looked up from germline, CDR1 is LNHDA and CDR2 is SQIVND (reference sequence). This CDR3 region has 13 residues. The chain's CDR3 is CASSIISARGYTF. DNA for the CDR3: TGTGCCAGTAGTATAATTTCGGCGAGAGGCTACACCTTC.

The rearrangement joins TRBV27 to TRBJ1-6; 7 bases fit TRBD1. The V and J ends lost 2 bases and 7 bases, in that order; junction bases with no gene match: 14. There are 18 residues in the CDR3. Germline-derived CDR1 and CDR2 are MNHEY and SMNVEV (reference sequence). This chain's CDR3 is CASSLRGHQGRFNSPLHF. The CDR3 nucleotides read TGTGCCAGCAGTTTAAGGGGGCATCAGGGGCGGTTCAATTCACCCCTCCACTTT.